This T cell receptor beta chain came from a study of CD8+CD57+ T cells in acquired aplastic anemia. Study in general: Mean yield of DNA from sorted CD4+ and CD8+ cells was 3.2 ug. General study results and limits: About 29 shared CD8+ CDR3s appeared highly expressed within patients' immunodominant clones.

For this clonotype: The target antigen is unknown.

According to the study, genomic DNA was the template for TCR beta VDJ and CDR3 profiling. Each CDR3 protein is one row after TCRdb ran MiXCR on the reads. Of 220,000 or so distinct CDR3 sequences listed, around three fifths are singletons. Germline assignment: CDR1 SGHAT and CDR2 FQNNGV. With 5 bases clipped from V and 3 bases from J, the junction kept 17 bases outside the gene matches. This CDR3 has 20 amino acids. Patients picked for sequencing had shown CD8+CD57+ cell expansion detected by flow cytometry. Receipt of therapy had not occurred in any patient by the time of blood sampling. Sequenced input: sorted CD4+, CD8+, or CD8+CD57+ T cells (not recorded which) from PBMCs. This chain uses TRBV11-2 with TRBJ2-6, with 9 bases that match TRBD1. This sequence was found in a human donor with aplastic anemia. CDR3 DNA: TGTGCCAGCAGCGCTGGAGGGCCCGGGACAGGGCTAAGTGGGGCCAACGTCCTGACTTTC. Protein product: CASSAGGPGTGLSGANVLTF.